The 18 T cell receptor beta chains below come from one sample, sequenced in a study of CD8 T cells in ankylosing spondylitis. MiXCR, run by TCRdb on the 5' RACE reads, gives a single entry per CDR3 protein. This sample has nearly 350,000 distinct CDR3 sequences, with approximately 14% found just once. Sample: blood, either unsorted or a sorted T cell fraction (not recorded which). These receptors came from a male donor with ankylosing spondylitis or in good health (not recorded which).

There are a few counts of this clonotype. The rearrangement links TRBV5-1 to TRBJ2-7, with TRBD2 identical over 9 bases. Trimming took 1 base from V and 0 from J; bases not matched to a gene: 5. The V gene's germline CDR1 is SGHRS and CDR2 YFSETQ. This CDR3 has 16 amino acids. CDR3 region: CASSLTSGSSSYEQYF. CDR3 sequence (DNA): TGCGCCAGCAGCTTGACTAGCGGGTCTTCCTCCTACGAGCAGTACTTC. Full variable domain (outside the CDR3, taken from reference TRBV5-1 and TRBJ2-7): KAGVTQTPRYLIKTRGQQVTLSCSPISGHRSVSWYQQTPGQGLQFLFEYFSETQRNKGNFPGRFSGRQFSNSRSEMNVSTLELGDSALYLCASSLTSGSSSYEQYFGPGTRLTVT.

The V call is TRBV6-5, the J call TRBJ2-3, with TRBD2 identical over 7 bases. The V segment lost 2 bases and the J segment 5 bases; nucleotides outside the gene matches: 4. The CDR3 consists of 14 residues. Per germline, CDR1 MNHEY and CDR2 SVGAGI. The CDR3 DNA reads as TGTGCCAGCAGTTACGTTCCTAGCGGAGATACGCAGTATTTT. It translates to CASSYVPSGDTQYF.

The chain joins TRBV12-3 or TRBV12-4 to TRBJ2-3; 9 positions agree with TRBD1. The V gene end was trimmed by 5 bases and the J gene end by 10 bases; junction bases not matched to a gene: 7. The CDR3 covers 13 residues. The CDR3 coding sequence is TGTGCCAGCAGTCTACAGGACAGGGGTTCGCAGTATTTT. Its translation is CASSLQDRGSQYF.

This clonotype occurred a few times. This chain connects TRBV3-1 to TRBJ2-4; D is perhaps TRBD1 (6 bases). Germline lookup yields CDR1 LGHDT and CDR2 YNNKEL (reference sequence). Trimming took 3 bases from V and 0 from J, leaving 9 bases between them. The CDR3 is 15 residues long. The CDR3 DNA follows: TGTGCCAGCAGCCAGGGGGCTGGAGCCAAAAACATTCAGTACTTC. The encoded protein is CASSQGAGAKNIQYF. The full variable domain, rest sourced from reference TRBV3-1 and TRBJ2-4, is DTAVSQTPKYLVTQMGNDKSIKCEQNLGHDTMYWYKQDSKKFLKIMFSYNNKELIINETVPNRFSPKSPDKAHLNLHINSLELGDSAVYFCASSQGAGAKNIQYFGAGTRLSVL.

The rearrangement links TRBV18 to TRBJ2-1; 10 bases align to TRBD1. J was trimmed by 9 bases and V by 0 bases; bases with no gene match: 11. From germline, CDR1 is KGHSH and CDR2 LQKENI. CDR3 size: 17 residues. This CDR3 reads CASSPPGQGRGAGEQFF. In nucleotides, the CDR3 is TGTGCCAGCTCACCACCGGGACAGGGGAGAGGAGCGGGTGAGCAGTTCTTC. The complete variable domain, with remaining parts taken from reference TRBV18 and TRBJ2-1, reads NAGVMQNPRHLVRRRGQEARLRCSPMKGHSHVYWYRQLPEEGLKFMVYLQKENIIDESGMPKERFSAEFPKEGPSILRIQQVVRGDSAAYFCASSPPGQGRGAGEQFFGPGTRLTVL.

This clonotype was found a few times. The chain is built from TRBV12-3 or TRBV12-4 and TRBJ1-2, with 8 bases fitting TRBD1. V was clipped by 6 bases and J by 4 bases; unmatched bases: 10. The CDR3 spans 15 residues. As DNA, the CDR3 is TGTGCCAGCAGACCGACAGGGGAGGGAGGCTATGGCTACACCTTC. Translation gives CASRPTGEGGYGYTF.

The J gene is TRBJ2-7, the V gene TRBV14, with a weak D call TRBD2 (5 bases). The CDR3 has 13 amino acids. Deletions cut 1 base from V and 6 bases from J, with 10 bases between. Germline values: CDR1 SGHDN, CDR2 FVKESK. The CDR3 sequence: CASSQVTTSEQYF. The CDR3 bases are TGTGCCAGCAGCCAAGTAACCACTAGCGAGCAGTACTTC.

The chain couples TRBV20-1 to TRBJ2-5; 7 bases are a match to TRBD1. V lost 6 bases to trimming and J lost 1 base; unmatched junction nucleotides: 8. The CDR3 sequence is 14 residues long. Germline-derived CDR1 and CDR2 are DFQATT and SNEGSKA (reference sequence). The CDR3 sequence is CSAPPGQPQETQYF. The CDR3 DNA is TGCAGTGCACCCCCGGGACAGCCCCAAGAGACCCAGTACTTC.

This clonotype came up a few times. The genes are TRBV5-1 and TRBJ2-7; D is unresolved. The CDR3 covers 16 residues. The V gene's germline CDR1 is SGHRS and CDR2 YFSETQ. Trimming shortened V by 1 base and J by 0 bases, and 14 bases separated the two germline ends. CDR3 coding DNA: TGCGCCAGCAGCTTGCGTAATTTGGGCAGCTCCTACGAGCAGTACTTC. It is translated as CASSLRNLGSSYEQYF.

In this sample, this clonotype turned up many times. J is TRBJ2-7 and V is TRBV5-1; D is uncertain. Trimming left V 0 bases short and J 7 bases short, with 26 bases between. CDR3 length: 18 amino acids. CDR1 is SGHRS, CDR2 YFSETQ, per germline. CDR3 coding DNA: TGCGCCAGCAGCTTGGATGTAGGTTTGGCGGATCCCCATGGAGAGCAGTACTTC. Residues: CASSLDVGLADPHGEQYF. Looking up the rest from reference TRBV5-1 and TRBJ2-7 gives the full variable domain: KAGVTQTPRYLIKTRGQQVTLSCSPISGHRSVSWYQQTPGQGLQFLFEYFSETQRNKGNFPGRFSGRQFSNSRSEMNVSTLELGDSALYLCASSLDVGLADPHGEQYFGPGTRLTVT.

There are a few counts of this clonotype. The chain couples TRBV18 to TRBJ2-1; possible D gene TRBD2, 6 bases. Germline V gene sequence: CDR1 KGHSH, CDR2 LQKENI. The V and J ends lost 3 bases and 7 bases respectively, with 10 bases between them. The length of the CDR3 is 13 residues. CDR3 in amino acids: CASSPSAGNEQFF. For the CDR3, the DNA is TGTGCCAGCTCACCTAGCGCGGGGAATGAGCAGTTCTTC.

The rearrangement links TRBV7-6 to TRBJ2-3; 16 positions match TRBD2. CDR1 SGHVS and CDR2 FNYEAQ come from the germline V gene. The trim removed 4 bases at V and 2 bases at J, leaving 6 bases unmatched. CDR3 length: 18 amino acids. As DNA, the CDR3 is TGTGCCAGCAGCTCCGGGACTAGCGGGGGGGGGTACACAGATACGCAGTATTTT. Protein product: CASSSGTSGGGYTDTQYF. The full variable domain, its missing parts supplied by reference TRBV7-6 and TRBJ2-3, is GAGVSQSPRYKVTKRGQDVALRCDPISGHVSLYWYRQALGQGPEFLTYFNYEAQQDKSGLPNDRFSAERPEGSISTLTIQRTEQRDSAMYRCASSSGTSGGGYTDTQYFGPGTRLTVL.

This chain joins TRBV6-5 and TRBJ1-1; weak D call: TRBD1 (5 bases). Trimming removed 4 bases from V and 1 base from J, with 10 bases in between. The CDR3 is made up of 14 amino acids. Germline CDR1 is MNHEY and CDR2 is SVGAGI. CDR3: CASSWGRTNTEAFF. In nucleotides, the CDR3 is TGTGCCAGCAGTTGGGGACGGACGAACACTGAAGCTTTCTTT.

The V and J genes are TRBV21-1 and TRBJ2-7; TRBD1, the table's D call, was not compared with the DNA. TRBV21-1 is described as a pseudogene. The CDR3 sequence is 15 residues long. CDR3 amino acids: CASSKRDRAPYEQYF. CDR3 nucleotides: TGTGCCAGCAGCAAAAGGGACAGGGCACCCTACGAGCAGTACTTC.

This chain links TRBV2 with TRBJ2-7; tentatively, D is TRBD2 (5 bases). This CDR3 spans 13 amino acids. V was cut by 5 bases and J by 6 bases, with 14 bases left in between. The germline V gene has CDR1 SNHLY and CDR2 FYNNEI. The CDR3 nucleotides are TGTGCCAGCAGTTCAGAGGAGGCCCTCGAGCAGTACTTC. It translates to CASSSEEALEQYF.

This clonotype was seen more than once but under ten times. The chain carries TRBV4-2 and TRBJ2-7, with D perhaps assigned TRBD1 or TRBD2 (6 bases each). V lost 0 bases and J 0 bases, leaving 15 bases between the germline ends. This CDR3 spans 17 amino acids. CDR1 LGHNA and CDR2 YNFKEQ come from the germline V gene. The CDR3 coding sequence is TGTGCCAGCAGCCAAGATCTGGGGGGCGGATTCTCCTACGAGCAGTACTTC. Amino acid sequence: CASSQDLGGGFSYEQYF.

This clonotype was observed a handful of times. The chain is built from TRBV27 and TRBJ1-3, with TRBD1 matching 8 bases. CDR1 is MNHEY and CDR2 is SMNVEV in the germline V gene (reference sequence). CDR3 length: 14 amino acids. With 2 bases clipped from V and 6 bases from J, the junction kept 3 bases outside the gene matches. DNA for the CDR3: TGTGCCAGCAGTTTAAGGGGACAGGAAAACACCATATATTTT. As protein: CASSLRGQENTIYF.

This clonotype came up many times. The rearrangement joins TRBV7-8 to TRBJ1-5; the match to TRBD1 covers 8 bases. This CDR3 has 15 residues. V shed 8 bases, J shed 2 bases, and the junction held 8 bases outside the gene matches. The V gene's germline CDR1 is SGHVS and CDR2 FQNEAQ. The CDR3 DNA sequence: TGTGCCAGCTCCTTAGACAGGGGAGGCAATCAGCCCCAGCATTTT. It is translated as CASSLDRGGNQPQHF.